Presented here are 10 T cell receptor beta chains from one specimen sequenced in a study of blood T cells in healthy people across ages. Through a sample-barcoded 5' primer and a J-beta primer mix, a second PCR was run for roughly 6 to 12 cycles. TCRdb analysed the 5' RACE reads with MiXCR anew, one entry per CDR3 protein. The repertoire holds about 640,000 distinct CDR3 sequences, with approximately 50% as singletons. The sequencing sample was made of blood. Every receptor here comes from a man in his 60s in good health.

There are a few counts of this clonotype. The gene calls are TRBV20-1 and TRBJ2-1; perhaps TRBD2 as D (6 bases). The V end lost 5 bases, the J end lost 15 bases, and 17 bases lay between the germline ends. CDR1 and CDR2 from the germline V gene are DFQATT and SNEGSKA (reference sequence). CDR3 length equals 11 residues. For the CDR3, the DNA is TGCAGTGCTTCCCGGGACTCCCAGAGGTTCTTC. Translated, it gives CSASRDSQRFF.

The table lists this clonotype with a few counts. The DNA of the CDR3 is TGTGCCAGCAGTGGGTCCGGGACTAGCGGGGGGGCTCGACAGTATTTT. This encodes CASSGSGTSGGARQYF. The genes are TRBV2 and TRBJ2-3, with 16 bases aligning to TRBD2. The CDR3 runs 16 residues. V lost 4 bases to trimming and J lost 12 bases; unmatched junction nucleotides: 10. From germline, CDR1 is SNHLY and CDR2 FYNNEI.

The chain combines TRBV4-1 with TRBJ1-5; maybe TRBD1 (6 bases). The CDR3 covers 17 residues. The V end lost 1 base, the J end lost 1 base, and 14 bases lay between the germline ends. Germline V gene lookup returns CDR1 MGHRA and CDR2 YSYEKL. CDR3 sequence reads: CASSQVFGGESNQPQHF. CDR3 in DNA: TGCGCCAGCAGCCAAGTTTTCGGGGGCGAGAGCAATCAGCCCCAGCATTTT.

This chain joins TRBV10-1 and TRBJ2-5, with TRBD2 matching over 8 bases. The length of the CDR3 is 16 residues. The V and J ends lost 0 bases and 1 base, in that order; junction bases with no gene match: 4. Germline V gene lookup returns CDR1 WNHNN and CDR2 SYGVQD (reference sequence). The CDR3 reads CASSESPSGPQETQYF. CDR3 DNA sequence: TGCGCCAGCAGTGAGTCCCCTAGCGGGCCCCAAGAGACCCAGTACTTC.

The CDR3 is CASSEYKGVGPSTDTQYF. The CDR3 DNA is TGTGCCAGCAGTGAATATAAGGGCGTGGGGCCTAGCACAGATACGCAGTATTTT. The V and J genes are TRBV25-1 and TRBJ2-3; the D gene is possibly TRBD1 (5 bases). CDR1 is MGHDK and CDR2 is SYGVNS in the germline V gene. The CDR3 runs 18 residues. The V and J ends lost 0 bases and 0 bases respectively, with 16 bases between them.

CDR3 bases: TGTGCCAGCAAGAACGGCTATGGCTACACCTTC. This sequence encodes CASKNGYGYTF. The chain links TRBV28 to TRBJ1-2; D is undetermined. The CDR3 is 11 amino acids. The V end lost 7 bases, the J end lost 4 bases, and 7 bases lay between the germline ends. Germline V gene lookup returns CDR1 MDHEN and CDR2 SYDVKM.

J is TRBJ2-7 and V is TRBV7-2; a weak D match, TRBD1 (5 bases). Germline CDR1 is SGHTA and CDR2 is FQGNSA. The CDR3 covers 15 residues. V dropped 1 base and J dropped 4 bases, with 14 bases sitting between them. CDR3 in DNA: TGTGCCAGCAGCTTAGAGGGGTACGGTTTGTACGAGCAGTACTTC. Protein sequence: CASSLEGYGLYEQYF.

This clonotype was found a few times. This chain uses TRBV7-9 with TRBJ2-7, with D perhaps assigned TRBD1 or TRBD2 (5 bases each). With the DNA end fitting TRBJ2-5 better, the J assignment may be wrong. The CDR3 is 15 residues long. Germline V CDR1 and CDR2: SEHNR, FQNEAQ (reference sequence). This CDR3 reads CASSPNQGAQETQYF. In DNA form, the CDR3 reads TGTGCCAGCAGCCCAAACCAGGGAGCCCAAGAGACCCAGTACTTC.

This rearrangement joins TRBV28 to TRBJ2-5; D is perhaps TRBD1 (8 bases). Germline V gives CDR1 MDHEN, CDR2 SYDVKM. V was clipped by 5 bases and J by 4 bases, with 17 bases between them. This CDR3 is built from 15 residues. In DNA form, the CDR3 reads TGTGCCAGCAGTACCAGACAGGGGAGGGGAGAGACCCAGTACTTC. It translates to CASSTRQGRGETQYF.

This clonotype was picked up a small number of times. This chain joins TRBV5-6 and TRBJ2-4; 7 bases agree with TRBD1. TRBJ2-7 explains the end of the DNA better; the J call may be wrong. The length of the CDR3 is 13 residues. The germline gives CDR1 SGHDT, CDR2 YYEEEE. The CDR3 DNA follows: TGTGCCAGCAGCGTGGACAGGCCCTACGAGCAGTACTTC. Amino acids: CASSVDRPYEQYF.